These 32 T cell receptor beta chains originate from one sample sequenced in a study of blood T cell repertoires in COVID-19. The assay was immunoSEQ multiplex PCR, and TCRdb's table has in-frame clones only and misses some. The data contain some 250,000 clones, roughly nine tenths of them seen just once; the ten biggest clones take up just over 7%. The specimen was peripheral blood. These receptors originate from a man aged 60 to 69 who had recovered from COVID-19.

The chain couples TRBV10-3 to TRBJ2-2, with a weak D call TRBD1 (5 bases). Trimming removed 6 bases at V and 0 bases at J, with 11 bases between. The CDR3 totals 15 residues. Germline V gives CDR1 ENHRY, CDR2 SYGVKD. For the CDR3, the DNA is TGTGCCATCAGGCCGGACACGTCGAACACCGGGGAGCTGTTTTTT. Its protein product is CAIRPDTSNTGELFF.

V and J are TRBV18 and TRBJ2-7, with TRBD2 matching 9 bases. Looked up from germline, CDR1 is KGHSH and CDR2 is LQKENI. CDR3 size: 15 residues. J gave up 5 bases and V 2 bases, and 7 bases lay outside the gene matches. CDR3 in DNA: TGTGCCAGCTCACCATGGAAAGCGGGGGGCCACGAGCAGTACGTC. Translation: CASSPWKAGGHEQYV.

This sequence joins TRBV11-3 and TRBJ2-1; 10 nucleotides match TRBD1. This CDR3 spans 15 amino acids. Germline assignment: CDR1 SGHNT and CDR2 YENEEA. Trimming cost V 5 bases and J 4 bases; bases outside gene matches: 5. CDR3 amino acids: CASSPPGQGYNEQFF. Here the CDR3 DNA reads TGTGCCAGCAGCCCTCCGGGACAGGGGTACAATGAGCAGTTCTTC.

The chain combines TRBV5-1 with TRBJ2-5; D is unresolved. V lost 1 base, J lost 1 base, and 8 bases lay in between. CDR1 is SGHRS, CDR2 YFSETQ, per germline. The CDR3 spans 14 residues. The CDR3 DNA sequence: TGCGCCAGCAGCTTGTACGGTTCCCAAGAGACCCAGTACTTC. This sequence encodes CASSLYGSQETQYF.

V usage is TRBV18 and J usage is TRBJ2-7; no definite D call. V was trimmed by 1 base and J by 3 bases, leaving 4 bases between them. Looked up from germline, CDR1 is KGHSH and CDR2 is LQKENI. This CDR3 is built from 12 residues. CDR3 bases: TGTGCCAGCTCACCACTCGGCTACGAGCAGTACTTC. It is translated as CASSPLGYEQYF. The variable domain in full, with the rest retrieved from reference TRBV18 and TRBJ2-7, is NAGVMQNPRHLVRRRGQEARLRCSPMKGHSHVYWYRQLPEEGLKFMVYLQKENIIDESGMPKERFSAEFPKEGPSILRIQQVVRGDSAAYFCASSPLGYEQYFGPGTRLTVT.

Here the CDR3 reads CASEGVNEQFF. The CDR3 DNA follows: TGTGCCAGCGAGGGAGTCAATGAGCAGTTCTTC. The chain has TRBV7-9 and TRBJ2-1; a weak D match, TRBD2 (5 bases). The CDR3 runs to 11 residues. Germline V lookup: CDR1 SEHNR, CDR2 FQNEAQ (reference sequence). Trimming removed 8 bases at V and 6 bases at J, with 8 bases between.

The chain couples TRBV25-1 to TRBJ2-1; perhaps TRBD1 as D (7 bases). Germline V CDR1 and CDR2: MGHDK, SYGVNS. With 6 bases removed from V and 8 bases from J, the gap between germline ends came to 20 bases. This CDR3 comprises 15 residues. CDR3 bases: TGTGCCAGCAGCGCCCACAGGGGAGGTTGGGATGAGCAGTTCTTC. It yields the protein CASSAHRGGWDEQFF.

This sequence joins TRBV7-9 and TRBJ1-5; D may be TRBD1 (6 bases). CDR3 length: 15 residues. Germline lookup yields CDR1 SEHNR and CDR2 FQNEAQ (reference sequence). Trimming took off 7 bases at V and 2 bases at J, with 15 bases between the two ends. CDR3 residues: CASICRGPGNQPQHF. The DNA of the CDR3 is TGTGCCAGCATCTGCAGGGGTCCGGGCAATCAGCCCCAGCATTTT.

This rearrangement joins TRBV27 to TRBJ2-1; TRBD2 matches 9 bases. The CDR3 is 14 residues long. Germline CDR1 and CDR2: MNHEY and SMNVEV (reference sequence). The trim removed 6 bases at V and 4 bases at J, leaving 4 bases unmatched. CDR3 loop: CASRGLATYNEQFF. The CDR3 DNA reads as TGTGCCAGCAGAGGACTAGCGACATACAATGAGCAGTTCTTC.

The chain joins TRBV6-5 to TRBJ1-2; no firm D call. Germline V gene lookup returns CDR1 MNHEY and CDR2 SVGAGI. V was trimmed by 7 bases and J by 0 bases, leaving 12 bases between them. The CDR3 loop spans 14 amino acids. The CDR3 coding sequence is TGTGCCAGCACCCCCACCCGGGCTAACTATGGCTACACCTTC. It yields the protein CASTPTRANYGYTF.

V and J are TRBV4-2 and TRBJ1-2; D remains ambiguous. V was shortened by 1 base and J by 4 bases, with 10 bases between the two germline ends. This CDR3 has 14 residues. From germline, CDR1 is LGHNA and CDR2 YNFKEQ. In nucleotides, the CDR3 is TGTGCCAGCAGCCAAGGGTCGGGAGTCTATGGCTACACCTTC. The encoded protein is CASSQGSGVYGYTF.

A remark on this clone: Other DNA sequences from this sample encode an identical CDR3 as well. The CDR3 region has the DNA TGTGCCAGCAGTTGGACAGGGGGGCGGTATGGCTACACCTTC. Its translation is CASSWTGGRYGYTF. The V gene is TRBV6-5, the J gene TRBJ1-2; 10 positions match TRBD1. Germline lookup yields CDR1 MNHEY and CDR2 SVGAGI. The CDR3 extends over 14 amino acids. V was clipped by 4 bases and J by 5 bases; unmatched bases: 4.

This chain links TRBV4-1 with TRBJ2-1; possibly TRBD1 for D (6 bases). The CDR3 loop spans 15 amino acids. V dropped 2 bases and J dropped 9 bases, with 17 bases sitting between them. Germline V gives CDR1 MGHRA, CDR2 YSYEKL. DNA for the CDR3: TGCGCCAGCAGCCAACTTACAGGGCGCAAAGGTGAGCAGTTCTTC. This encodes CASSQLTGRKGEQFF.

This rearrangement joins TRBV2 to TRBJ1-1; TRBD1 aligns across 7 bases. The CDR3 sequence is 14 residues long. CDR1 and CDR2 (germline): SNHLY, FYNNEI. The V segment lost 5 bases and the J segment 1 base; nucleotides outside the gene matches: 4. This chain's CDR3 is CASSMTGRNTEAFF. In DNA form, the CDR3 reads TGTGCCAGCAGTATGACAGGGCGGAACACTGAAGCTTTCTTT.

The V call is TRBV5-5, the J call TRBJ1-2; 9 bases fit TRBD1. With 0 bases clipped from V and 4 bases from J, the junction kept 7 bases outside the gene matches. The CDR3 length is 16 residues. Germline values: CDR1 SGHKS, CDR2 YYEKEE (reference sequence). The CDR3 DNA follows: TGTGCCAGCAGCTTGGCCCTGGGACAGGGAACCTATGGCTACACCTTC. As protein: CASSLALGQGTYGYTF.

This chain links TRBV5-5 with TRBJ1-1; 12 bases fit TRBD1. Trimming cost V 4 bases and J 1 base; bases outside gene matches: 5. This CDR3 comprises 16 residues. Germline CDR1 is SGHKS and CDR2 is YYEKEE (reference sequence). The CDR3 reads CASSARGQGANTEAFF. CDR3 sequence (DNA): TGTGCCAGCAGCGCCAGGGGACAGGGGGCGAACACTGAAGCTTTCTTT.

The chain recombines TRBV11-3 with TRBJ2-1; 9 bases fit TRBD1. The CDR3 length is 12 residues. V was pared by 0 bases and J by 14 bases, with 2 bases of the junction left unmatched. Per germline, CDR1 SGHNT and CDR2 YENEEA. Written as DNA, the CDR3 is TGTGCCAGCAGCTTAGACCGGGACAGGGAGTTCTTC. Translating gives CASSLDRDREFF.

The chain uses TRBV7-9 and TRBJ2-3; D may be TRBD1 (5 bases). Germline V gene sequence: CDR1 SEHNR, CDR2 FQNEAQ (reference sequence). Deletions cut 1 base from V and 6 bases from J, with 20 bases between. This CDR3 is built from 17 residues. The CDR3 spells CASSLVGAVEGRDTQYF. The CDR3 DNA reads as TGTGCCAGCAGCTTAGTAGGGGCCGTAGAAGGGCGGGATACGCAGTATTTT.

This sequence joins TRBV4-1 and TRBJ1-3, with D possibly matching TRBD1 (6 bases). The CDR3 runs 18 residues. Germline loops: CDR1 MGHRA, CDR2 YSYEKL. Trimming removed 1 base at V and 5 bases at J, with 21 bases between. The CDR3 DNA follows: TGCGCCAGCAGCCAAGGGGCAGTCTCAGGGGTGAGAAGAAACACCATATATTTT. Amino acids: CASSQGAVSGVRRNTIYF.

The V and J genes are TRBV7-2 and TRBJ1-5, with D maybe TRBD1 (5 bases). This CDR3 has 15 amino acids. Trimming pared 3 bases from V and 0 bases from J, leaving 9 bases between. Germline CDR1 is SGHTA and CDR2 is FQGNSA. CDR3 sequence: CASSFQGYSNQPQHF. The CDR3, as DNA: TGTGCCAGCAGCTTCCAGGGATATAGCAATCAGCCCCAGCATTTT.

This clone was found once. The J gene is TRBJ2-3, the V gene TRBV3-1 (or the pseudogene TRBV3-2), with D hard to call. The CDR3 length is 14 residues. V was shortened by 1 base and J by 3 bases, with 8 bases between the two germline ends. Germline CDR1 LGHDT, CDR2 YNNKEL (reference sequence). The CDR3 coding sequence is TGTGCCAGCAGCCAAGTGTCCCGGACAGATACGCAGTATTTT. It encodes CASSQVSRTDTQYF.

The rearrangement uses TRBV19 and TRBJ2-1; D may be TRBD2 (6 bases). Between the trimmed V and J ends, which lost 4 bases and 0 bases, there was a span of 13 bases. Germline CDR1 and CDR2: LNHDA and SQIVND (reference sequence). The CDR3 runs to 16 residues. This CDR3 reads CASSKNRGNSYNEQFF. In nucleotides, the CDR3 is TGTGCCAGTAGTAAGAATCGGGGGAACTCCTACAATGAGCAGTTCTTC.

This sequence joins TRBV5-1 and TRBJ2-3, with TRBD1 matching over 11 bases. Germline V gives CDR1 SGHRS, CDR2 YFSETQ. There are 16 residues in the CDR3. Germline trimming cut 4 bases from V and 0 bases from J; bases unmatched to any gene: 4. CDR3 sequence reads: CASSPGTGGSTDTQYF. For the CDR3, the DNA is TGCGCCAGCAGCCCGGGGACAGGGGGTAGCACAGATACGCAGTATTTT. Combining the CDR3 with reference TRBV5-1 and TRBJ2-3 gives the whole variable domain KAGVTQTPRYLIKTRGQQVTLSCSPISGHRSVSWYQQTPGQGLQFLFEYFSETQRNKGNFPGRFSGRQFSNSRSEMNVSTLELGDSALYLCASSPGTGGSTDTQYFGPGTRLTVL.

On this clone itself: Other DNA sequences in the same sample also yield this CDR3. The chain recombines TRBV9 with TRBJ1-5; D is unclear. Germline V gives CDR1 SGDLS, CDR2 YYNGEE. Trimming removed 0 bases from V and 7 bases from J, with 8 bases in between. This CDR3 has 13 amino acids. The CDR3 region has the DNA TGTGCCAGCAGCGTAGGGGGAGGCCAGCCCCAGCATTTT. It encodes CASSVGGGQPQHF.

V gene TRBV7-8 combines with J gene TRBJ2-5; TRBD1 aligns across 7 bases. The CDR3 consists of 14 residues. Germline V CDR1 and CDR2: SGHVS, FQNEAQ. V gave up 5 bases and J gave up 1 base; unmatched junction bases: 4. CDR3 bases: TGTGCCAGCAGCCCTGGGACAGTCCAAGAGACCCAGTACTTC. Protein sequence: CASSPGTVQETQYF.

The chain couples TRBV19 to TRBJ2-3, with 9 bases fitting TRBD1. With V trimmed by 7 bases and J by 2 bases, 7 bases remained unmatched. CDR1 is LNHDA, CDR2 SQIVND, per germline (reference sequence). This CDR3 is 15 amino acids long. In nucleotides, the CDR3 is TGTGCCAGTACCCCCGGGACAGGGTACACAGATACGCAGTATTTT. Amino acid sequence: CASTPGTGYTDTQYF.

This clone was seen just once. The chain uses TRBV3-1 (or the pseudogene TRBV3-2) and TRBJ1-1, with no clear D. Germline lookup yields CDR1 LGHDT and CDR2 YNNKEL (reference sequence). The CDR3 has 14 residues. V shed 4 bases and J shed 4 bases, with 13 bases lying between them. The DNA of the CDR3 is TGTGCCAGCAGCCCCCGGGGTCGGTCCACTGAAGCTTTCTTT. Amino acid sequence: CASSPRGRSTEAFF.

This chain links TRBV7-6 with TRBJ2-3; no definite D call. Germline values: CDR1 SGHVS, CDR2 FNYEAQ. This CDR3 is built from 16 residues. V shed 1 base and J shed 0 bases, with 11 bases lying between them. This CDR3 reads CASSLGAFLSTDTQYF. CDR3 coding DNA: TGTGCCAGCAGCTTAGGAGCGTTTCTCAGCACAGATACGCAGTATTTT. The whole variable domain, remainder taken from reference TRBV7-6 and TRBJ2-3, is GAGVSQSPRYKVTKRGQDVALRCDPISGHVSLYWYRQALGQGPEFLTYFNYEAQQDKSGLPNDRFSAERPEGSISTLTIQRTEQRDSAMYRCASSLGAFLSTDTQYFGPGTRLTVL.

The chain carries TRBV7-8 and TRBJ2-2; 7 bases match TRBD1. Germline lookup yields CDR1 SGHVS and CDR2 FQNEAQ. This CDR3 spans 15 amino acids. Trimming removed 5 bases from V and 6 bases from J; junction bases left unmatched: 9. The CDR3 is CASSRDRVRPGELFF. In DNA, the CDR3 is TGTGCCAGCAGCCGTGACAGGGTTAGACCCGGGGAGCTGTTTTTT.

DNA of the CDR3: TGTGCCAGCAGCACTACAACAGGGTCCGAGCAGTACTTC. Protein product: CASSTTTGSEQYF. V and J are TRBV5-4 and TRBJ2-7; possible D gene TRBD1, 6 bases. Germline-derived CDR1 and CDR2 are SGHNT and YYREEE (reference sequence). CDR3 length: 13 residues. The V end was cut by 4 bases, the J end by 6 bases, with 14 bases between.

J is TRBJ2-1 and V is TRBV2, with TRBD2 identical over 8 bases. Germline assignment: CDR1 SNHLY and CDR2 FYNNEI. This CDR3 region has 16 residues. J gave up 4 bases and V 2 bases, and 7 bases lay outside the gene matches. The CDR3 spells CASSELSGGIYNEQFF. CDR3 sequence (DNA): TGTGCCAGCAGTGAATTAAGCGGGGGTATTTACAATGAGCAGTTCTTC.

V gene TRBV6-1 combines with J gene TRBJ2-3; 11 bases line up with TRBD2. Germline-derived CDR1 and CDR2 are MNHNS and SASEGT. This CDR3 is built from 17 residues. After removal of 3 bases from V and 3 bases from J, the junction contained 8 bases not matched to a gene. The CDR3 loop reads CASSDFLGTSGTDTQYF. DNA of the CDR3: TGTGCCAGCAGTGATTTTCTCGGGACTAGCGGAACAGATACGCAGTATTTT.